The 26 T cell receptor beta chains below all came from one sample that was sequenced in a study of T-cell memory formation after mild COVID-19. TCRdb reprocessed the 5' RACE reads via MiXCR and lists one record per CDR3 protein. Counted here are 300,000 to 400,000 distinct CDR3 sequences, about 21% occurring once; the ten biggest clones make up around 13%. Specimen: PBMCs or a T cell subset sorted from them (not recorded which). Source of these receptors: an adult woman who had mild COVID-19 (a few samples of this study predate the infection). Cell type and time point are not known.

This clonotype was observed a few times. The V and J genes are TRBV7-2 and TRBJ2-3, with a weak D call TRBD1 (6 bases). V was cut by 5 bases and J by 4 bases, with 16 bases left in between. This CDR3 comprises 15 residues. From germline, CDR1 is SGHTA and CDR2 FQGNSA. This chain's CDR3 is CASSRGVAGADTQYF. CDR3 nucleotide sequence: TGTGCCAGCAGCCGAGGGGTAGCAGGGGCAGATACGCAGTATTTT.

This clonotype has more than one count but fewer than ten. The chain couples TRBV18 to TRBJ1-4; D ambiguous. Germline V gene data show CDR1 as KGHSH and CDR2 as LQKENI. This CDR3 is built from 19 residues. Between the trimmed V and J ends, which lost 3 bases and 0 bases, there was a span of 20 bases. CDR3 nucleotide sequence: TGTGCCAGCTCACCGGGGTCCGGCCCTCCGGTTGCAACTAATGAAAAACTGTTTTTT. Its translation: CASSPGSGPPVATNEKLFF.

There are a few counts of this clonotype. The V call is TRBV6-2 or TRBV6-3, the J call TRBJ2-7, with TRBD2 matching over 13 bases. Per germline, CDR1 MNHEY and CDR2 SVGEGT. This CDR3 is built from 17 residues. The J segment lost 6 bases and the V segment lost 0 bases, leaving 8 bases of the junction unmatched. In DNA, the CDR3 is TGTGCCAGCAGTTACTCAAGGACTAGCGGGAGTAAGGGCGAGCAGTACTTC. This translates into CASSYSRTSGSKGEQYF.

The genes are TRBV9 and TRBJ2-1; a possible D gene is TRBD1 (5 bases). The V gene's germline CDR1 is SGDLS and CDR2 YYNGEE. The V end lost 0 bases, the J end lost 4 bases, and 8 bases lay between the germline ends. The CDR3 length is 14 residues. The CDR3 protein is CASSVGQLYNEQFF. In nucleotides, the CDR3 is TGTGCCAGCAGCGTAGGACAGCTTTACAATGAGCAGTTCTTC.

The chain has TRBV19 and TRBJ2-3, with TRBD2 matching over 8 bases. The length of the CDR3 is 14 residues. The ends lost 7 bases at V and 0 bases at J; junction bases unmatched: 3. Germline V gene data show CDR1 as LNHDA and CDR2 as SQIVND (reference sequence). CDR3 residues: CASKASGSTDTQYF. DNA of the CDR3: TGTGCCAGTAAAGCTAGCGGGAGCACAGATACGCAGTATTTT.

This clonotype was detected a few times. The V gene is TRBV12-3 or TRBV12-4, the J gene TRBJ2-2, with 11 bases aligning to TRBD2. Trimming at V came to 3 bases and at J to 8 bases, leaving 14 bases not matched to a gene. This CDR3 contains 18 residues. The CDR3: CASSFPAGTSGPMGELFF. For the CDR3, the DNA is TGTGCCAGCAGTTTCCCCGCCGGGACTAGCGGCCCCATGGGGGAGCTGTTTTTT.

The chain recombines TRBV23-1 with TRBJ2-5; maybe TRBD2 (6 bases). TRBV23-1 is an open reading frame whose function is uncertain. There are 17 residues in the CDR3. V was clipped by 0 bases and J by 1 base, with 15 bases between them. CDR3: CASSQSICGECQETQYF. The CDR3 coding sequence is TGCGCCAGCAGTCAATCGATATGCGGGGAATGCCAAGAGACCCAGTACTTC.

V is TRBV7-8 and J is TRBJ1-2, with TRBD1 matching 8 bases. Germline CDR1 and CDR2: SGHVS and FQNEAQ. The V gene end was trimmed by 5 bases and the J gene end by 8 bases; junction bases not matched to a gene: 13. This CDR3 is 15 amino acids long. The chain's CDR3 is CASSLQGEAGGGYTF. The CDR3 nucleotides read TGTGCCAGCAGCCTTCAGGGCGAGGCAGGGGGCGGCTACACCTTC.

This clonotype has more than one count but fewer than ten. The CDR3 coding sequence is TGCAGTGCTAGAGACGGACGGTCCTACGAGCAGTACTTC. This translates into CSARDGRSYEQYF. V and J are TRBV20-1 and TRBJ2-7; D ambiguous. CDR3 length equals 13 residues. V lost 0 bases, J lost 1 base, and 7 bases lay in between. CDR1 is DFQATT and CDR2 is SNEGSKA in the germline V gene (reference sequence).

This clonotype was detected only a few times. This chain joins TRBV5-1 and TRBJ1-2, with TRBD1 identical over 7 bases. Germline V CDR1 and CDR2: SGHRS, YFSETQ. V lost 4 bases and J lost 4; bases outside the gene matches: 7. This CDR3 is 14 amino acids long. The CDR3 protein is CASSRQGSGYGYTF. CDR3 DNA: TGCGCCAGCAGCCGACAGGGATCAGGCTATGGCTACACCTTC.

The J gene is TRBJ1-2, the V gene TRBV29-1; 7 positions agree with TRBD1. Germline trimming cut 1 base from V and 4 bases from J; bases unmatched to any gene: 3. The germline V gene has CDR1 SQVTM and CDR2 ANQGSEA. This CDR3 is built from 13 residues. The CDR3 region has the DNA TGCAGCGTTGAAGTCCCAGGGGGCTATGGCTACACCTTC. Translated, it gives CSVEVPGGYGYTF.

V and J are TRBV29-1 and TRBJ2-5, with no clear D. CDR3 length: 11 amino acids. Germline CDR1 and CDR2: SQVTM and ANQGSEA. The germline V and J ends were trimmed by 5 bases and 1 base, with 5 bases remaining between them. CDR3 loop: CSVWIQETQYF. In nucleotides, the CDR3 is TGCAGCGTTTGGATCCAAGAGACCCAGTACTTC.

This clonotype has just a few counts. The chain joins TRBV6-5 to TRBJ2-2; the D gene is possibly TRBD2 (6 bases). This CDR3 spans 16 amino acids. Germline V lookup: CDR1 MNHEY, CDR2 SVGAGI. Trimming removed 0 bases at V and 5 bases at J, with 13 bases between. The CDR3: CASSYSSEGGTGELFF. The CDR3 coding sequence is TGTGCCAGCAGTTACTCGTCGGAGGGAGGAACCGGGGAGCTGTTTTTT.

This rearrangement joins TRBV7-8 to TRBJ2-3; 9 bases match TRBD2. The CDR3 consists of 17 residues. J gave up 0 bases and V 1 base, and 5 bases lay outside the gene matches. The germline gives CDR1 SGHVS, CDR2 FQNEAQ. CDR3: CASSLVGSGGSTDTQYF. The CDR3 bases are TGTGCCAGCAGCTTAGTTGGCAGCGGGGGGAGCACAGATACGCAGTATTTT.

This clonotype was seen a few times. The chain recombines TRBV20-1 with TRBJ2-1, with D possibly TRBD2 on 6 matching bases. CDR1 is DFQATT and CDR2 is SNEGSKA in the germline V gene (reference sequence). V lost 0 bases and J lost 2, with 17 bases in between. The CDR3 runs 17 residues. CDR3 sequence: CSARDPAGGGTYNEQFF. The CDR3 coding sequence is TGCAGTGCTAGAGATCCCGCCGGGGGAGGAACCTACAATGAGCAGTTCTTC.

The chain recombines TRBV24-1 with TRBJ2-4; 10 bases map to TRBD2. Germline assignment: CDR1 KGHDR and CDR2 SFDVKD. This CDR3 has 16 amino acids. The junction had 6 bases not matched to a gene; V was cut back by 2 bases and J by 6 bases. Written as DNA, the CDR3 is TGTGCCACCAGTGATTCCAAAGCGGGAGGGGTAAACATTCAGTACTTC. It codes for CATSDSKAGGVNIQYF.

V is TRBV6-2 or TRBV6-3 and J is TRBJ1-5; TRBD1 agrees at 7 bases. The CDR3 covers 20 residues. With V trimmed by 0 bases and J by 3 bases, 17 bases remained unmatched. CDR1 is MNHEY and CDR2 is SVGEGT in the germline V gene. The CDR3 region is CASSYSFETGYRYANQPQHF. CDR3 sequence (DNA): TGTGCCAGCAGTTACTCCTTTGAGACAGGGTACCGGTATGCCAATCAGCCCCAGCATTTT.

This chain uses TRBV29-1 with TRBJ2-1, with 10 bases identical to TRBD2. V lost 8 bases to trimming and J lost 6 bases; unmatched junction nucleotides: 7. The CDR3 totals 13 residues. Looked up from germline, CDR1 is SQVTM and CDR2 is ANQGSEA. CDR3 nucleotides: TGCAGCCTCCAAGCGGGAGGGATCAATGAGCAGTTCTTC. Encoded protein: CSLQAGGINEQFF.

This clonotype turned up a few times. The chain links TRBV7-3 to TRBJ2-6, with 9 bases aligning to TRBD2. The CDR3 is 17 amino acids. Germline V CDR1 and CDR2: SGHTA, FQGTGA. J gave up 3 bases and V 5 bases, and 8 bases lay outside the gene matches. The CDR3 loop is CASSVTGTSFGANVLTF. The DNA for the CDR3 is TGTGCCAGCAGCGTCACCGGGACTAGCTTTGGGGCCAACGTCCTGACTTTC.

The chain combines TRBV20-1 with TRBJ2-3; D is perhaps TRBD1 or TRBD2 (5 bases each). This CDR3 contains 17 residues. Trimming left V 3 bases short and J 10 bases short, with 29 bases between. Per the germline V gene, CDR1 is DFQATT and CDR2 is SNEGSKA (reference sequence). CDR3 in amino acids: CSASAAQGRSMYYAQYF. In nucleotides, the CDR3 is TGCAGTGCTAGTGCCGCGCAGGGACGTTCAATGTATTATGCGCAGTATTTT.

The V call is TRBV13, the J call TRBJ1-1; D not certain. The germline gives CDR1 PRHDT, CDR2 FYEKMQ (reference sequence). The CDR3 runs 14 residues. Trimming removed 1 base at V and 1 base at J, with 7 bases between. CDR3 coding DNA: TGTGCCAGCAGCTTAGTTCGTAGGAACACTGAAGCTTTCTTT. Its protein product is CASSLVRRNTEAFF.

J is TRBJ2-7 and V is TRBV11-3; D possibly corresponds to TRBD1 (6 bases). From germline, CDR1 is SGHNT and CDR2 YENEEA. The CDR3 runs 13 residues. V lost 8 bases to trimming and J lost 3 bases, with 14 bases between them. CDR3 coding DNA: TGTGCCAGCCGGAAGGACAGCCACTACGAGCAGTACTTC. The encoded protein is CASRKDSHYEQYF.

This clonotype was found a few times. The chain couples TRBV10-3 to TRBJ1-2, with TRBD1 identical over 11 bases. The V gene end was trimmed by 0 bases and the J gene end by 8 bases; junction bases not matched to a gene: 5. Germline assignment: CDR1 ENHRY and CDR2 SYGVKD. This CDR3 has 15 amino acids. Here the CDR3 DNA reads TGTGCCATCAGTGAGTCGGGACAGGGGGTGGAAGGCTACACCTTC. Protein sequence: CAISESGQGVEGYTF.

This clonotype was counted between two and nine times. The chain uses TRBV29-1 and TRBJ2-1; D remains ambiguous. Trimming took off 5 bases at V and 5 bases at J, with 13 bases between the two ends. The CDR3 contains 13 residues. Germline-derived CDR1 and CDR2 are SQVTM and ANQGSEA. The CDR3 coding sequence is TGCAGCGTTTCCCGCGACGGGCACAATGAGCAGTTCTTC. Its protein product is CSVSRDGHNEQFF.

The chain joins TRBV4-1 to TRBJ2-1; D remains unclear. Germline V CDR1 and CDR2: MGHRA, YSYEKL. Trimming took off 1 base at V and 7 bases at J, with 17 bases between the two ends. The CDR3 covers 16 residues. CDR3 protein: CASSQGGTPDRNEQFF. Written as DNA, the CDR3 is TGCGCCAGCAGCCAAGGAGGCACCCCGGATAGGAATGAGCAGTTCTTC.

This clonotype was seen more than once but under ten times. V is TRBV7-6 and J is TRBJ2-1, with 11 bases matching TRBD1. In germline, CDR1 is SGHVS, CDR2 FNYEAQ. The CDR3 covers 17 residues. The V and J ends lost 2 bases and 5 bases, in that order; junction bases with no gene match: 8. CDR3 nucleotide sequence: TGTGCCAGCAGCTTACGTATTCCGGGACAGGGGGACAATGAGCAGTTCTTC. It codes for CASSLRIPGQGDNEQFF.